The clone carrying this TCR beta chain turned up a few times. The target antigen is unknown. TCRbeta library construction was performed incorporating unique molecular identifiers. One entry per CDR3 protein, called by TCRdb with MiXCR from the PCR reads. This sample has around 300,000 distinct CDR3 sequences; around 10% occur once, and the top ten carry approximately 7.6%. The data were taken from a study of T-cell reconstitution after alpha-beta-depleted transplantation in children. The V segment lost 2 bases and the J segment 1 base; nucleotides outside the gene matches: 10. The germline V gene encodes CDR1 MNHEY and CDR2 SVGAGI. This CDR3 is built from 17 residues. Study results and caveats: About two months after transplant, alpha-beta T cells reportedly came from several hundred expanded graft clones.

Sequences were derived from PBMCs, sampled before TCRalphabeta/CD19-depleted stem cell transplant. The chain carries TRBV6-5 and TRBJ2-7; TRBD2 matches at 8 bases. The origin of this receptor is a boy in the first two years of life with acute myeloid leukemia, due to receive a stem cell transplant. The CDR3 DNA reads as TGTGCCAGCAGTTACGCCCCGGGGCTAGCGGGTTCCTACGAGCAGTACTTC. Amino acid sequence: CASSYAPGLAGSYEQYF.